This T cell receptor beta chain was sequenced for a study of blood T cell repertoires in COVID-19. Study context: Acute and convalescent COVID-19 specimens originated in the United States, Italy and Spain. T cells, B-cell-depleted T cells, or PBMCs provided the cDNA or gDNA that served as material.

This CDR3 spans 13 amino acids. Trimming took off 9 bases at V and 2 bases at J, with 11 bases between the two ends. Germline CDR1 and CDR2: KGHDR and SFDVKD. Patients from Seattle were sampled longitudinally, starting during active infection. This table comes from immunoSEQ multiplex PCR, and its TCRdb copy is limited to in-frame clones, with some not included. This sample carries more than 150,000 clones, around nine tenths of them seen once, and the ten largest clones take roughly 0.53%. The sequence was obtained from a man in his 60s with COVID-19, enrolled during active disease. The chain has TRBV24-1 and TRBJ2-3; no definite D call. Sequenced: peripheral blood. The CDR3 nucleotides are TGTGCCACCGGAGTCAGCCACACAGATACGCAGTATTTT. This translates into CATGVSHTDTQYF.